These 27 T cell receptor beta chains were all obtained from the same sample, sequenced in a study of T cells in Graves' hyperthyroidism and ophthalmopathy. Amplified TCR beta CDR3 regions came from RNA transcripts. A set of HTBI primers served as the primers for a first-round RT-PCR of the TCR CDR3. TCRdb fed the multiplex PCR reads into MiXCR, producing one record per CDR3 protein. This table holds about 500,000 distinct CDR3 sequences, 15% to 20% found once. The sequenced sample consisted of blood. These receptors all come from a woman younger than 35 with Graves' ophthalmopathy.

The chain has TRBV20-1 and TRBJ1-5; a possible D gene is TRBD1 (5 bases). Trimming pared 0 bases from V and 2 bases from J, leaving 20 bases between. Germline V gives CDR1 DFQATT, CDR2 SNEGSKA (reference sequence). CDR3 length: 18 amino acids. CDR3 sequence reads: CSARDLQGRFQGNQPQHF. The CDR3 bases are TGCAGTGCTAGAGATCTGCAGGGCCGCTTTCAGGGCAATCAGCCCCAGCATTTT.

This clonotype has ten or more counts. The rearrangement uses TRBV5-5 and TRBJ1-5; unclear D gene. Per the germline V gene, CDR1 is SGHKS and CDR2 is YYEKEE (reference sequence). This CDR3 has 14 amino acids. The germline V and J ends were trimmed by 2 bases and 0 bases, with 6 bases remaining between them. The CDR3 DNA reads TGTGCCAGCAGCTTTGGTGTTAGCAATCAGCCCCAGCATTTT. This gives the protein CASSFGVSNQPQHF.

The sample holds many counts of this clonotype. This chain uses TRBV28 with TRBJ2-2; TRBD1 might be the D (6 bases). CDR1 and CDR2 (germline): MDHEN, SYDVKM. This CDR3 is 15 amino acids long. Trimming took 5 bases from V and 2 from J, leaving 12 bases between them. The CDR3 loop is CASSQTGFNTGELFF. CDR3 DNA sequence: TGTGCCAGCAGTCAAACAGGGTTTAACACCGGGGAGCTGTTTTTT.

The DNA for the CDR3 is TGTGCCAGCAGTTTAGGGGGGGGGCGCGCTTTCTTT. It encodes CASSLGGGRAFF. This rearrangement joins TRBV27 to TRBJ1-1; a weak D match, TRBD1 (6 bases). The ends were cut back, 2 bases at V and 11 bases at J, with 12 bases in the middle. This CDR3 is built from 12 residues. CDR1 and CDR2 from the germline V gene are MNHEY and SMNVEV (reference sequence).

In its sample, this clonotype was seen many times. V usage is TRBV18 and J usage is TRBJ2-3; 9 nucleotides line up with TRBD1. CDR1 is KGHSH and CDR2 is LQKENI in the germline V gene. V lost 3 bases to trimming and J lost 14 bases; unmatched junction nucleotides: 6. The CDR3 runs to 12 residues. The CDR3 DNA reads TGTGCCAGCTCACCGACCGGGACAGGGACGTATTTT. Its translation: CASSPTGTGTYF.

The chain couples TRBV4-1 to TRBJ2-1; a weak D match, TRBD2 (6 bases). CDR3 length: 15 residues. Germline CDR1 and CDR2: MGHRA and YSYEKL. V was trimmed by 0 bases and J by 8 bases, leaving 14 bases between them. The DNA for the CDR3 is TGCGCCAGCAGCCAAGAAGGTCGGGAGTCGGATGAGCAGTTCTTC. This encodes CASSQEGRESDEQFF.

The rearrangement uses TRBV20-1 and TRBJ2-3; 8 bases agree with TRBD1. The CDR3 has 14 amino acids. The J segment lost 4 bases and the V segment lost 1 base, leaving 4 bases of the junction unmatched. Germline loops: CDR1 DFQATT, CDR2 SNEGSKA (reference sequence). For the CDR3, the DNA is TGCAGTGCTAGAGCAGGGGGCGCGGCAGATACGCAGTATTTT. It encodes CSARAGGAADTQYF.

There are a few counts of this clonotype. This chain uses TRBV5-1 with TRBJ1-2, with D hard to call. The CDR3 is 15 amino acids. CDR1 and CDR2 (germline): SGHRS, YFSETQ. The ends were cut back, 3 bases at V and 4 bases at J, with 16 bases in the middle. CDR3 DNA sequence: TGCGCCAGCAGCTGCCACTCCGGCGGCCTCTATGGCTACACCTTC. Translated, it gives CASSCHSGGLYGYTF.

The chain combines TRBV7-9 with TRBJ2-7; 9 nucleotides match TRBD2. Unmatched junction bases numbered 9, after V lost 6 bases and J lost 3 bases. The CDR3 sequence is 15 residues long. Germline V gene sequence: CDR1 SEHNR, CDR2 FQNEAQ (reference sequence). The CDR3 DNA reads as TGTGCCAGCAGTTCACAAAGAGCGGGGGGCTACGAGCAGTACTTC. This gives the protein CASSSQRAGGYEQYF.

With regard to this clonotype: Mismatch with germline at one junction end may stem from a read error. The genes are TRBV6-1 and TRBJ2-2; tentatively, D is TRBD2 (5 bases). The germline V gene encodes CDR1 MNHNS and CDR2 SASEGT. This CDR3 region has 13 residues. CDR3 sequence: CVSRVRAFGELFF. DNA for the CDR3: TGTGTCAGCAGAGTGAGGGCTTTCGGGGAGCTGTTTTTT.

The chain recombines TRBV2 with TRBJ2-1; 12 bases match TRBD1. Germline trimming cut 4 bases from V and 9 bases from J; bases unmatched to any gene: 10. Germline V CDR1 and CDR2: SNHLY, FYNNEI. The CDR3 runs 16 residues. CDR3 amino acids: CASSGYGTGGLAEQFF. The CDR3 DNA sequence: TGTGCCAGCAGTGGATACGGGACAGGGGGCCTTGCTGAGCAGTTCTTC.

This rearrangement joins TRBV27 to TRBJ2-3; D gene ambiguous. Trimming left V 4 bases short and J 11 bases short, with 13 bases between. The CDR3 covers 12 residues. Germline CDR1 reads MNHEY; CDR2 reads SMNVEV (reference sequence). CDR3 DNA: TGTGCCAGCAGTTCCCTGCAAGGAATGCAGTATTTT. This gives the protein CASSSLQGMQYF.

V usage is TRBV28 and J usage is TRBJ2-1, with 8 nucleotides matching TRBD1. Per germline, CDR1 MDHEN and CDR2 SYDVKM. The CDR3 extends over 14 amino acids. Trimming cost V 5 bases and J 13 bases; bases outside gene matches: 13. This CDR3 reads CASSQGAMLGIQFF. The CDR3 nucleotides read TGTGCCAGCAGTCAGGGGGCGATGCTCGGCATCCAGTTCTTC. The full variable domain, rest sourced from reference TRBV28 and TRBJ2-1, is DVKVTQSSRYLVKRTGEKVFLECVQDMDHENMFWYRQDPGLGLRLIYFSYDVKMKEKGDIPEGYSVSREKKERFSLILESASTNQTSMYLCASSQGAMLGIQFFGPGTRLTVL.

The table lists this clonotype with many counts. This chain joins TRBV12-3 or TRBV12-4 and TRBJ1-2; 7 nucleotides agree with TRBD1. This CDR3 has 14 amino acids. The V and J ends lost 10 bases and 8 bases, in that order; junction bases with no gene match: 16. The CDR3 coding sequence is TGTGCCACAACCACGGGCAGGGGGTCGTCAGGCTACACCTTC. This encodes CATTTGRGSSGYTF.

This clonotype was seen a single time. The chain has TRBV6-1 and TRBJ2-4; 11 bases align to TRBD1. V lost 6 bases, J lost 0 bases, and 4 bases stayed unmatched. Germline V gene lookup returns CDR1 MNHNS and CDR2 SASEGT. The CDR3 has 16 amino acids. The CDR3: CASRWTGGIAKNIQYF. The CDR3 bases are TGTGCCAGCAGATGGACAGGGGGCATAGCCAAAAACATTCAGTACTTC.

Many counts were recorded for this clonotype. The chain is built from TRBV7-3 and TRBJ2-7, with D uncertain. Between the trimmed V and J ends, which lost 5 bases and 2 bases, there was a span of 16 bases. The CDR3 has 15 amino acids. CDR1 and CDR2 (germline): SGHTA, FQGTGA. The CDR3 here is CASSLDPGSPYEQYF. The CDR3, as DNA: TGTGCCAGCAGCCTCGACCCGGGCAGCCCCTACGAGCAGTACTTC.

J is TRBJ2-1 and V is TRBV3-1, with TRBD2 identical over 9 bases. Germline CDR1 and CDR2: LGHDT and YNNKEL (reference sequence). The CDR3 runs to 17 residues. V dropped 0 bases and J dropped 3; count of bases not matched to a gene: 6. CDR3 DNA sequence: TGTGCCAGCAGCCAAGACGGCGGGGGGGTTGTCTACAATGAGCAGTTCTTC. Translated: CASSQDGGGVVYNEQFF.

The chain couples TRBV5-1 to TRBJ2-7; D uncertain. This CDR3 is 13 amino acids long. Germline V gives CDR1 SGHRS, CDR2 YFSETQ. Written as DNA, the CDR3 is TGCGCAGAAGAGGAAGTGAACTCCTACGAGCAGTACTTC. It yields the protein CAEEEVNSYEQYF.

The chain employs TRBV28 and TRBJ1-4; maybe TRBD1 (5 bases). The CDR3 totals 15 residues. CDR1 and CDR2 from the germline V gene are MDHEN and SYDVKM. Trimming removed 7 bases from V and 7 bases from J, with 19 bases in between. In nucleotides, the CDR3 is TGTGCCAGCACTGGGACCCCAACTAGTGGTGAAAAACTGTTTTTT. Residues: CASTGTPTSGEKLFF.

Notes on this clonotype: Just one base apart from a much larger clone, this may be a read error. The J gene is TRBJ2-3, the V gene TRBV2, with 10 bases fitting TRBD2. The CDR3 is made up of 15 amino acids. Germline CDR1 SNHLY, CDR2 FYNNEI. The CDR3 spells CASSWTSGATDTRYF. The DNA for the CDR3 is TGTGCCAGCAGTTGGACTAGCGGAGCAACAGATACGCGGTATTTT.

This clonotype was counted at least ten times. V gene TRBV3-1 combines with J gene TRBJ2-3, with D unresolved. V was cut by 0 bases and J by 6 bases, with 7 bases left in between. CDR3 length equals 13 residues. The germline gives CDR1 LGHDT, CDR2 YNNKEL (reference sequence). The CDR3 here is CASSQEFIDTQYF. The CDR3 region has the DNA TGTGCCAGCAGCCAAGAATTCATCGATACGCAGTATTTT.

Many counts were recorded for this clonotype. V and J are TRBV5-1 and TRBJ2-2; 8 bases map to TRBD2. The CDR3 spans 16 residues. V dropped 4 bases and J dropped 2; count of bases not matched to a gene: 7. Germline values: CDR1 SGHRS, CDR2 YFSETQ. CDR3 in DNA: TGCGCCAGCAGCCTGATAGGACTAGCAAACACCGGGGAGCTGTTTTTT. Protein product: CASSLIGLANTGELFF.

This clonotype appeared many times. DNA for the CDR3: TGCGCCAGCAGCATGGGACCTTTTACCTACGAGCAGTACTTC. Protein: CASSMGPFTYEQYF. The chain recombines TRBV5-1 with TRBJ2-7; D may be TRBD1 or TRBD2 (5 bases each). The V end lost 4 bases, the J end lost 2 bases, and 13 bases lay between the germline ends. This CDR3 is 14 amino acids long. Germline V gene data show CDR1 as SGHRS and CDR2 as YFSETQ. Full variable domain (rest looked up from reference TRBV5-1 and TRBJ2-7): KAGVTQTPRYLIKTRGQQVTLSCSPISGHRSVSWYQQTPGQGLQFLFEYFSETQRNKGNFPGRFSGRQFSNSRSEMNVSTLELGDSALYLCASSMGPFTYEQYFGPGTRLTVT.

This clonotype came up many times. V is TRBV20-1 and J is TRBJ2-3, with TRBD2 matching 9 bases. After removal of 1 base from V and 3 bases from J, the junction contained 2 bases not matched to a gene. The CDR3 runs to 14 residues. From germline, CDR1 is DFQATT and CDR2 SNEGSKA (reference sequence). The DNA for the CDR3 is TGCAGTGCTAGAGTTAGCGGGAGAACAGATACGCAGTATTTT. This sequence encodes CSARVSGRTDTQYF.

This clonotype occurred many times. This chain joins TRBV5-1 and TRBJ1-4; no reliable D call. V lost 4 bases to trimming and J lost 5 bases, with 15 bases between them. Germline CDR1 reads SGHRS; CDR2 reads YFSETQ. The CDR3 sequence is 15 residues long. The CDR3 coding sequence is TGCGCCAGCAGCCCTTCGTCCGGCCTAAATGAAAAACTGTTTTTT. Translation gives CASSPSSGLNEKLFF.

This clonotype came up many times. The V call is TRBV28, the J call TRBJ2-7; D unclear. V gave up 7 bases and J gave up 0 bases, with 7 bases separating them. Germline CDR1 MDHEN, CDR2 SYDVKM. The CDR3 length is 12 residues. CDR3 region: CASIDLSYEQYF. In nucleotides, the CDR3 is TGTGCCAGCATCGACCTCTCCTACGAGCAGTACTTC.

This clonotype was observed a handful of times. This sequence joins TRBV5-1 and TRBJ1-1; D is unclear. V was pared by 7 bases and J by 6 bases, with 10 bases between. CDR3 length: 11 residues. Germline CDR1 SGHRS, CDR2 YFSETQ. The CDR3 nucleotides are TGCGCCAGCCGAGGTAAAGCTGAAGCTTTCTTT. Its protein is CASRGKAEAFF.